This paragraph covers one T cell receptor (beta chain) sequence. The CDR3 has 15 amino acids. Germline-derived CDR1 and CDR2 are LNHDA and SQIVND (reference sequence). Trimming took 6 bases from V and 4 from J; bases not matched to a gene: 4. It was with 60 Vbeta and 13 Jbeta primers that the PCR ran. Profiled with immunoSEQ multiplex PCR; TCRdb holds only in-frame clones, not every one. Among approximately 110,000 clones, approximately 79% were seen once, and the ten largest hold 3% to 4%. This record belongs to a study of cytomegalovirus exposure and HLA in healthy donors. Sequencing used PBMCs. The V and J genes are TRBV19 and TRBJ1-5, with TRBD1 matching over 12 bases. The TCR sequence derives from a woman aged 40 to 50 in good health and CMV-seronegative. The CDR3 DNA reads as TGTGCCAGTAGACGGGACAGGGGGCGAAATCAGCCCCAGCATTTT. Translation gives CASRRDRGRNQPQHF.